The 30 T cell receptor beta chains below all came from one sample that was sequenced in a study of T cell responses to AZD1222 COVID-19 vaccine. Assay: immunoSEQ multiplex PCR; the TCRdb copy retains only in-frame clones and omits some. The repertoire holds under 130,000 clones, with 91% as singletons. The sequencing used peripheral blood, collected on day 0 of AZD1222 vaccination. All receptors derive from an adult in good health.

The rearrangement uses TRBV27 and TRBJ1-2; no clear D. This CDR3 contains 14 residues. Trimming stripped 3 bases from V and 0 bases from J, with 8 bases between. From germline, CDR1 is MNHEY and CDR2 SMNVEV (reference sequence). CDR3 coding DNA: TGTGCCAGCAGTTTGTCCGGGACTAACTATGGCTACACCTTC. Residues: CASSLSGTNYGYTF.

This clone appeared a single time. J is TRBJ1-3 and V is TRBV30; 7 nucleotides align to TRBD1. CDR3 length: 16 amino acids. Losses at the gene ends were 2 bases for V and 4 bases for J; bases not matched to a gene: 11. CDR1 and CDR2 (germline): GTSNPN, SVGIG (reference sequence). The CDR3 coding sequence is TGTGCCTGGAGTACCCGGACAGGATTGGCAGGAAACACCATATATTTT. Protein product: CAWSTRTGLAGNTIYF.

This sequence joins TRBV28 and TRBJ2-1; D possibly corresponds to TRBD2 (5 bases). With 5 bases removed from V and 0 bases from J, the gap between germline ends came to 17 bases. From germline, CDR1 is MDHEN and CDR2 SYDVKM. This CDR3 has 17 residues. Here the CDR3 reads CASSPPPAANSYNEQFF. The DNA for the CDR3 is TGTGCCAGCAGTCCACCCCCAGCGGCCAACTCCTACAATGAGCAGTTCTTC. Complete variable domain (other parts from reference TRBV28 and TRBJ2-1): DVKVTQSSRYLVKRTGEKVFLECVQDMDHENMFWYRQDPGLGLRLIYFSYDVKMKEKGDIPEGYSVSREKKERFSLILESASTNQTSMYLCASSPPPAANSYNEQFFGPGTRLTVL.

This rearrangement joins TRBV7-3 to TRBJ2-3, with 7 bases matching TRBD1. Germline V gene lookup returns CDR1 SGHTA and CDR2 FQGTGA. J was trimmed by 2 bases and V by 5 bases; bases with no gene match: 7. The CDR3 loop spans 15 amino acids. Here the CDR3 reads CASSPTGLLTDTQYF. The CDR3, as DNA: TGTGCCAGCAGCCCGACAGGGCTCCTCACAGATACGCAGTATTTT.

The V gene is TRBV27, the J gene TRBJ2-6; 14 nucleotides align to TRBD2. V lost 6 bases, J lost 2 bases, and 12 bases stayed unmatched. Germline V gene data show CDR1 as MNHEY and CDR2 as SMNVEV (reference sequence). This CDR3 region has 20 residues. CDR3 loop: CASSPRGLAGVMAGANVLTF. The CDR3 bases are TGTGCCAGCAGCCCGCGGGGACTAGCGGGAGTGATGGCTGGGGCCAACGTCCTGACTTTC.

The V gene is TRBV28, the J gene TRBJ2-1; D perhaps matches TRBD2 (6 bases). V was shortened by 6 bases and J by 11 bases, with 14 bases between the two germline ends. Germline assignment: CDR1 MDHEN and CDR2 SYDVKM. There are 12 residues in the CDR3. CDR3 nucleotides: TGTGCCAGCAGCTGGGGACTCTCTAAGCAGTTCTTC. Amino acids: CASSWGLSKQFF.

This rearrangement joins TRBV5-1 to TRBJ2-5, with 8 bases fitting TRBD2. This CDR3 contains 15 residues. The V and J ends lost 4 bases and 3 bases, in that order; junction bases with no gene match: 8. From germline, CDR1 is SGHRS and CDR2 YFSETQ. CDR3 loop: CASSAVAGLEETQYF. The CDR3 DNA is TGCGCCAGCAGCGCCGTAGCGGGGTTAGAAGAGACCCAGTACTTC.

V and J are TRBV27 and TRBJ2-2; D possibly corresponds to TRBD2 (5 bases). V was pared by 1 base and J by 6 bases, with 9 bases between. The CDR3 spans 14 residues. CDR1 MNHEY and CDR2 SMNVEV come from the germline V gene (reference sequence). The DNA of the CDR3 is TGTGCCAGCAGTTTATATTTTAGCGCCGGGGAGCTGTTTTTT. Its translation is CASSLYFSAGELFF.

The J gene is TRBJ1-2, the V gene TRBV30; perhaps TRBD1 as D (5 bases). The germline V gene has CDR1 GTSNPN and CDR2 SVGIG (reference sequence). V gave up 0 bases and J gave up 7 bases, with 15 bases separating them. This CDR3 is built from 14 residues. CDR3 sequence reads: CAWSVGDGNIGYTF. For the CDR3, the DNA is TGTGCCTGGAGTGTTGGGGACGGGAATATTGGCTACACCTTC. The full variable domain, with the rest looked up from reference TRBV30 and TRBJ1-2, is SQTIHQWPATLVQPVGSPLSLECTVEGTSNPNLYWYRQAAGRGLQLLFYSVGIGQISSEVPQNLSASRPQDRQFILSSKKLLLSDSGFYLCAWSVGDGNIGYTFGSGTRLTVV.

This sequence joins TRBV19 and TRBJ1-1; tentative D call: TRBD1 (6 bases). The V end was cut by 3 bases, the J end by 6 bases, with 14 bases between. CDR3 length equals 14 residues. Germline values: CDR1 LNHDA, CDR2 SQIVND (reference sequence). In nucleotides, the CDR3 is TGTGCCAGTAGTATCGAAGGGGGGATGGCTGAAGCTTTCTTT. Translating gives CASSIEGGMAEAFF.

The V and J genes are TRBV28 and TRBJ1-1; TRBD1 matches 11 bases. Germline loops: CDR1 MDHEN, CDR2 SYDVKM. CDR3 length equals 15 residues. V was clipped by 6 bases and J by 5 bases; unmatched bases: 8. CDR3 coding DNA: TGTGCCAGCAGCCCCGGGGGGACAGGGGGAACTGAAGCTTTCTTT. It encodes CASSPGGTGGTEAFF.

This clone has just one count. V usage is TRBV30 and J usage is TRBJ1-2; D may be TRBD1 (5 bases). Trimming left V 2 bases short and J 9 bases short, with 19 bases between. From germline, CDR1 is GTSNPN and CDR2 SVGIG (reference sequence). The CDR3 is 14 residues long. CDR3 region: CAWSTRPTRESYTF. DNA for the CDR3: TGTGCCTGGAGTACCCGCCCTACCAGGGAGAGCTACACCTTC.

CDR3 protein: CAISWDRTYEQYF. In nucleotides, the CDR3 is TGTGCCATCAGCTGGGACAGGACCTACGAGCAGTACTTC. The chain combines TRBV10-3 with TRBJ2-7; 8 bases fit TRBD1. Trimming removed 6 bases from V and 2 bases from J; junction bases left unmatched: 3. Looked up from germline, CDR1 is ENHRY and CDR2 is SYGVKD. This CDR3 is 13 amino acids long.

The V call is TRBV5-4, the J call TRBJ2-7; 13 nucleotides match TRBD2. The length of the CDR3 is 18 residues. After removal of 0 bases from V and 0 bases from J, the junction contained 6 bases not matched to a gene. Germline CDR1 is SGHNT and CDR2 is YYREEE (reference sequence). The CDR3 region has the DNA TGTGCCAGCAGCTTGGGACTAGCGGGAGGCCTAAGCTCCTACGAGCAGTACTTC. It specifies CASSLGLAGGLSSYEQYF.

This chain links TRBV7-8 with TRBJ1-5; 10 bases map to TRBD1. Germline assignment: CDR1 SGHVS and CDR2 FQNEAQ. V was clipped by 5 bases and J by 3 bases; unmatched bases: 10. The CDR3 has 17 residues. Here the CDR3 DNA reads TGTGCCAGCAGCACCAGGACAGGGGGGACCTACAATCAGCCCCAGCATTTT. Translating it yields CASSTRTGGTYNQPQHF.

In nucleotides, the CDR3 is TGTGCCAGCAGTTTATTGACGGATAACACCGGGGAGCTGTTTTTT. Protein: CASSLLTDNTGELFF. This chain connects TRBV27 to TRBJ2-2, with D uncertain. The CDR3 is 15 amino acids. V was trimmed by 1 base and J by 2 bases, leaving 8 bases between them. Per the germline V gene, CDR1 is MNHEY and CDR2 is SMNVEV (reference sequence).

The chain combines TRBV5-4 with TRBJ2-1; TRBD2 matches at 12 bases. The CDR3 is 17 amino acids. From germline, CDR1 is SGHNT and CDR2 YYREEE (reference sequence). J was trimmed by 1 base and V by 5 bases; bases with no gene match: 7. CDR3 DNA sequence: TGTGCCAGCAGACAAGGACTAGCGGGATATTCCTACAATGAGCAGTTCTTC. Residues: CASRQGLAGYSYNEQFF.

This chain links TRBV3-1 (or the pseudogene TRBV3-2) with TRBJ1-2, with D maybe TRBD1 (6 bases). The CDR3 loop spans 11 amino acids. Germline lookup yields CDR1 LGHDT and CDR2 YNNKEL (reference sequence). The V gene lost 8 bases and the J gene lost 4 bases, with 8 bases spanning the gap. DNA for the CDR3: TGTGCCAGCCAGGGGATCTATGGCTACACCTTC. This codes for CASQGIYGYTF.

V usage is TRBV3-1 (or the pseudogene TRBV3-2) and J usage is TRBJ2-7; 7 bases are a match to TRBD2. Looked up from germline, CDR1 is LGHDT and CDR2 is YNNKEL (reference sequence). This CDR3 contains 15 residues. V trimming: 4 bases; J trimming: 0 bases; junction bases outside the gene matches: 6. CDR3: CASSLAGSSSYEQYF. The CDR3 DNA is TGTGCCAGCAGCCTAGCGGGCTCTAGCTCCTACGAGCAGTACTTC.

This clone has just one count. The CDR3 spells CASSLVGGHTEAFF. DNA for the CDR3: TGCGCCAGCAGCTTGGTGGGGGGACACACTGAAGCTTTCTTT. This chain joins TRBV5-1 and TRBJ1-1, with TRBD1 as a possible D gene (5 bases). Germline V CDR1 and CDR2: SGHRS, YFSETQ. V was trimmed by 0 bases and J by 3 bases, leaving 9 bases between them. The CDR3 has 14 residues.

This clone showed up just once. The chain links TRBV4-2 to TRBJ2-1; no firm D call. Per germline, CDR1 LGHNA and CDR2 YNFKEQ. Trimming removed 4 bases at V and 4 bases at J, with 14 bases between. The CDR3 has 15 amino acids. This chain's CDR3 is CASSLRLDDYNEQFF. The CDR3 DNA follows: TGTGCCAGCAGCCTCCGGTTAGACGATTACAATGAGCAGTTCTTC.

V gene TRBV24-1 combines with J gene TRBJ2-1; D is uncertain. The germline V gene has CDR1 KGHDR and CDR2 SFDVKD. Trimming pared 2 bases from V and 3 bases from J, leaving 13 bases between. The CDR3 sequence is 16 residues long. The CDR3 loop is CATSDSTTSVYNEQFF. CDR3 sequence (DNA): TGTGCCACCAGTGATTCTACGACTTCTGTCTACAATGAGCAGTTCTTC.

The rearrangement joins TRBV5-1 to TRBJ1-1; D not resolved. Germline V gene data show CDR1 as SGHRS and CDR2 as YFSETQ. CDR3 size: 14 residues. With 0 bases removed from V and 3 bases from J, the gap between germline ends came to 9 bases. In nucleotides, the CDR3 is TGCGCCAGCAGCTTGGGGAGAGCGGACACTGAAGCTTTCTTT. This translates into CASSLGRADTEAFF.

The chain carries TRBV19 and TRBJ1-5; tentatively, D is TRBD1 (6 bases). The CDR3 contains 16 residues. Germline V lookup: CDR1 LNHDA, CDR2 SQIVND (reference sequence). Trimming took 8 bases from V and 2 from J, leaving 19 bases between them. CDR3: CASGRGQTPRNQPQHF. The CDR3 nucleotides are TGTGCCAGTGGGCGGGGGCAGACGCCCCGCAATCAGCCCCAGCATTTT.

The chain joins TRBV28 to TRBJ1-1; D is unresolved. The CDR3 is 14 residues long. V gave up 6 bases and J gave up 0 bases, with 11 bases separating them. Germline CDR1 MDHEN, CDR2 SYDVKM. The CDR3 coding sequence is TGTGCCAGCAGGTCAGGAACAGTGAACACTGAAGCTTTCTTT. Translating gives CASRSGTVNTEAFF.

CDR3 nucleotides: TGTGCCAGCGGAAACCCCGGGAGGGCAAGCACAGATACGCAGTATTTT. This encodes CASGNPGRASTDTQYF. V gene TRBV28 combines with J gene TRBJ2-3, with 8 nucleotides matching TRBD2. This CDR3 comprises 16 residues. J gave up 0 bases and V 8 bases, and 10 bases lay outside the gene matches. Germline V gene sequence: CDR1 MDHEN, CDR2 SYDVKM.

V usage is TRBV29-1 and J usage is TRBJ2-7; 9 bases line up with TRBD1. The trim removed 5 bases at V and 5 bases at J, leaving 10 bases unmatched. This CDR3 comprises 14 residues. CDR1 SQVTM and CDR2 ANQGSEA come from the germline V gene. This CDR3 reads CSVRRGDRVDEQYF. The CDR3 nucleotides read TGCAGCGTTCGAAGAGGGGACAGGGTAGACGAGCAGTACTTC.

V and J are TRBV7-9 and TRBJ2-5; tentatively, D is TRBD2 (6 bases). V lost 3 bases, J lost 5 bases, and 10 bases lay in between. CDR3 length: 13 amino acids. From germline, CDR1 is SEHNR and CDR2 FQNEAQ (reference sequence). In DNA, the CDR3 is TGTGCCAGCAGCTTGATGACTAGTGAGACCCAGTACTTC. Its protein is CASSLMTSETQYF.

The chain uses TRBV6-6 and TRBJ2-2; D is perhaps TRBD1 (5 bases). CDR3 size: 14 residues. From germline, CDR1 is MNHNY and CDR2 SVGAGI (reference sequence). Trimming removed 8 bases from V and 2 bases from J, with 12 bases in between. The CDR3 region is CASGAPVNTGELFF. The CDR3 region has the DNA TGTGCCAGCGGGGCCCCGGTCAACACCGGGGAGCTGTTTTTT.

The genes are TRBV6-2 or TRBV6-3 and TRBJ2-3; TRBD2 aligns across 9 bases. Germline-derived CDR1 and CDR2 are MNHEY and SVGEGT. V lost 5 bases to trimming and J lost 0 bases; unmatched junction nucleotides: 3. CDR3 length equals 15 residues. For the CDR3, the DNA is TGTGCCAGCAGTCATACTAGCGGGAGCACAGATACGCAGTATTTT. It codes for CASSHTSGSTDTQYF.